This T cell receptor beta chain was found in a study of CD8+ T cells in alopecia areata. Study-wide points: Lesional tissue from the scalp (especially in alopecia totalis/universalis) showed higher clonality than normal scalp. Alphabeta T cells residing in normal skin are also sequenced in scalp samples.

Comment on this clone: What it recognizes is unknown.

Extracted from the samples, RNA was reverse transcribed into cDNA to serve as the sequencing template. Produced via immunoSEQ multiplex PCR; TCRdb's table is partial and in-frame only. The data hold some 150,000 clones, with around 50% observed a single time. Peripheral blood samples and lesional scalp punch biopsies were obtained from alopecia areata patients. PBMC-derived CD4+ and CD8+ T cells were sorted. Trimming cost V 1 base and J 2 bases, with 14 bases left between them. The length of the CDR3 is 17 residues. Germline V gene sequence: CDR1 MGHRA, CDR2 YSYEKL. The chain joins TRBV4-1 to TRBJ2-2; TRBD2 is a possible D gene (5 bases). The starting material was CD4+ T cells sorted from blood, obtained at week 0. The origin of this receptor is a human donor with alopecia areata. The CDR3 sequence: CASSQGFARLNTGELFF. The CDR3 DNA sequence: TGCGCCAGCAGCCAAGGTTTTGCCAGACTAAACACCGGGGAGCTGTTTTTT.